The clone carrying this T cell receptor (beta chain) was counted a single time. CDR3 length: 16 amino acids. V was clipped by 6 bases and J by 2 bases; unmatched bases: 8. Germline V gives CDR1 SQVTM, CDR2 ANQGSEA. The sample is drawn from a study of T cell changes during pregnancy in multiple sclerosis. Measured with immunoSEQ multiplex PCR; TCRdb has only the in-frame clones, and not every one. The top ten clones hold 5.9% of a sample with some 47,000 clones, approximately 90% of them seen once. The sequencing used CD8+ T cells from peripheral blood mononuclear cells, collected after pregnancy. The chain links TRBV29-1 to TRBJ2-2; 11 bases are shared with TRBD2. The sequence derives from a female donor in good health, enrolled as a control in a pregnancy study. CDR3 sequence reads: CSVLLLAGANTGELFF. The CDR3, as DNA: TGCAGCGTGCTCTTACTAGCGGGAGCTAACACCGGGGAGCTGTTTTTT.